Following are 22 T cell receptor beta chains from one sample sequenced in a study of early T cells in non-severe SARS-CoV-2 infection. TCRdb analysed the 5' RACE reads with MiXCR anew, one entry per CDR3 protein. The repertoire includes about 71,000 distinct CDR3 sequences, about 13% of them detected once, and over 11% sits in the top ten. Specimen: whole blood. All receptors derive from an adult who was a healthcare worker with PCR-confirmed SARS-CoV-2 infection or an uninfected control (not recorded which).

This clonotype was detected a few times. The rearrangement uses TRBV18 and TRBJ1-1; D uncertain. The germline V and J ends were trimmed by 7 bases and 0 bases, with 9 bases remaining between them. Germline CDR1 reads KGHSH; CDR2 reads LQKENI. This CDR3 is built from 13 residues. The CDR3: CASLGNLNTEAFF. CDR3 DNA sequence: TGTGCCAGCTTGGGGAACTTGAACACTGAAGCTTTCTTT.

The CDR3 spells CASSYLASGGNFNEQFF. CDR3 DNA: TGTGCCAGCAGTTACTTGGCTAGCGGGGGAAATTTCAATGAGCAGTTCTTC. The J gene is TRBJ2-1, the V gene TRBV6-5; the match to TRBD2 covers 10 bases. CDR1 is MNHEY, CDR2 SVGAGI, per germline. V shed 1 base and J 6 bases; nucleotides not matched to a gene: 9. This CDR3 is built from 17 residues.

The chain recombines TRBV20-1 with TRBJ2-7; 9 nucleotides agree with TRBD1. The germline V gene has CDR1 DFQATT and CDR2 SNEGSKA (reference sequence). V gave up 5 bases and J gave up 2 bases; unmatched junction bases: 10. The CDR3 has 15 amino acids. CDR3: CSAPHRGHSTYEQYF. The CDR3 DNA is TGCAGTGCTCCACACAGGGGGCATTCGACCTACGAGCAGTACTTC.

This chain links TRBV28 with TRBJ1-5; TRBD1 is a possible D gene (6 bases). The CDR3 is 15 amino acids. V lost 5 bases, J lost 6 bases, and 17 bases lay in between. Germline CDR1 reads MDHEN; CDR2 reads SYDVKM. The chain's CDR3 is CASSIPGDTGQPQHF. CDR3 bases: TGTGCCAGCAGTATCCCCGGGGACACAGGTCAGCCCCAGCATTTT.

This chain joins TRBV10-3 and TRBJ2-3; the match to TRBD2 covers 13 bases. Germline V gives CDR1 ENHRY, CDR2 SYGVKD. V dropped 0 bases and J dropped 5; count of bases not matched to a gene: 2. The CDR3 totals 16 residues. The DNA of the CDR3 is TGTGCCATCAGTGAGTCCAGACTAGCGGGGGGAGATACGCAGTATTTT. Residues: CAISESRLAGGDTQYF.

The rearrangement joins TRBV29-1 to TRBJ1-1, with D tentatively TRBD1 (5 bases). The germline V and J ends were trimmed by 4 bases and 0 bases, with 6 bases remaining between them. Germline CDR1 reads SQVTM; CDR2 reads ANQGSEA. This CDR3 is built from 12 residues. Written as DNA, the CDR3 is TGCAGCGTTGGCAGGGTGAACACTGAAGCTTTCTTT. Translated: CSVGRVNTEAFF.

Note on this clonotype: A much larger clone is a single base away; this may be a read error. V and J are TRBV5-4 and TRBJ2-2; D call uncertain. This CDR3 has 16 amino acids. Per the germline V gene, CDR1 is SGHNT and CDR2 is YYREEE (reference sequence). CDR3 amino acids: CVSTRSPLSNTGELFF. The CDR3 DNA reads TGTGTCAGCACACGTTCCCCACTCTCCAACACCGGGGAGCTGTTTTTT.

CDR3 DNA sequence: TGTGCCAGCAGTGGGAGAGGCGGGGGCCTAACCTACGAGCAGTACTTC. Protein: CASSGRGGGLTYEQYF. The chain links TRBV25-1 to TRBJ2-7, with D perhaps TRBD2 (7 bases). Germline assignment: CDR1 MGHDK and CDR2 SYGVNS. The CDR3 spans 16 residues. Between the trimmed V and J ends, which lost 4 bases and 2 bases, there was a span of 18 bases.

This clonotype was seen a handful of times. This rearrangement joins TRBV20-1 to TRBJ2-5; 7 bases line up with TRBD1. CDR1 DFQATT and CDR2 SNEGSKA come from the germline V gene (reference sequence). The CDR3 loop spans 12 amino acids. The ends lost 6 bases at V and 2 bases at J; junction bases unmatched: 3. This CDR3 is CSAMDRQETQYF. CDR3 sequence (DNA): TGCAGTGCCATGGACAGGCAAGAGACCCAGTACTTC.

The chain carries TRBV7-8 and TRBJ2-7, with a tentative D call TRBD2 (5 bases). CDR1 is SGHVS and CDR2 is FQNEAQ in the germline V gene. The CDR3 totals 15 residues. The V gene lost 1 base and the J gene lost 0 bases, with 10 bases spanning the gap. DNA for the CDR3: TGTGCCAGCAGCTTAGGAGGGATTCCCTCCTACGAGCAGTACTTC. Its translation is CASSLGGIPSYEQYF.

The chain recombines TRBV20-1 with TRBJ1-1; tentative D call: TRBD1 (5 bases). Germline V gene lookup returns CDR1 DFQATT and CDR2 SNEGSKA (reference sequence). This CDR3 contains 14 residues. The V and J ends lost 3 bases and 1 base respectively, with 12 bases between them. The CDR3 here is CSASRPTGNTEAFF. As DNA, the CDR3 is TGCAGTGCTAGTAGGCCCACAGGGAACACTGAAGCTTTCTTT.

This clonotype was detected a few times. This chain uses TRBV3-1 with TRBJ2-1; D is uncertain. The V gene's germline CDR1 is LGHDT and CDR2 YNNKEL (reference sequence). The CDR3 runs 15 residues. Trimming took 0 bases from V and 4 from J, leaving 10 bases between them. CDR3 coding DNA: TGTGCCAGCAGCCAAGATTCCCTACATTACAATGAGCAGTTCTTC. It encodes CASSQDSLHYNEQFF.

J is TRBJ1-2 and V is TRBV11-3; tentative D call: TRBD1 (5 bases). V lost 8 bases to trimming and J lost 2 bases, with 18 bases between them. CDR3 length: 15 residues. CDR1 and CDR2 (germline): SGHNT, YENEEA. CDR3 DNA sequence: TGTGCCAGCGTACCCCCCGGGGGTCAGAACTATGGCTACACCTTC. Protein sequence: CASVPPGGQNYGYTF.

This clonotype was counted only a few times. The rearrangement links TRBV5-6 to TRBJ1-1; D might be TRBD1 (6 bases). This CDR3 has 13 amino acids. The germline gives CDR1 SGHDT, CDR2 YYEEEE. Trimming shortened V by 5 bases and J by 3 bases, and 11 bases separated the two germline ends. CDR3 in amino acids: CASRFTGHTEAFF. CDR3 in DNA: TGTGCCAGCAGATTCACAGGGCACACTGAAGCTTTCTTT.

This clonotype was detected a few times. The genes are TRBV19 and TRBJ2-4; D is tentatively TRBD1 or TRBD2 (6 bases each). Trimming stripped 5 bases from V and 8 bases from J, with 13 bases between. This CDR3 region has 13 residues. Germline CDR1 and CDR2: LNHDA and SQIVND (reference sequence). The CDR3 coding sequence is TGTGCCAGTAGTGCTCCAGGGGAGGACATTCAGTACTTC. Residues: CASSAPGEDIQYF.

This clonotype came up a few times. CDR3 nucleotides: TGCAGCGTGCTCCTACCAACTAATGAAAAACTGTTTTTT. Its protein product is CSVLLPTNEKLFF. The rearrangement joins TRBV29-1 to TRBJ1-4; no definite D call. The CDR3 is 13 residues long. The V and J ends lost 6 bases and 0 bases respectively, with 8 bases between them. In germline, CDR1 is SQVTM, CDR2 ANQGSEA.

This clonotype is deemed large. The chain uses TRBV11-2 and TRBJ2-1; no firm D call. CDR3 length: 16 amino acids. Trimming removed 1 base from V and 8 bases from J, with 18 bases in between. CDR1 and CDR2 (germline): SGHAT, FQNNGV. The CDR3 nucleotides are TGTGCCAGCAGCTTAGTTCCTACTATGATCACGTATGAGCAGTTCTTC. Protein: CASSLVPTMITYEQFF.

Of note for this clonotype: A single base separates this from a much larger clone, so it may be a read error. This chain uses TRBV7-2 with TRBJ1-1; D gene unclear. In germline, CDR1 is SGHTA, CDR2 FQGNSA. CDR3 size: 13 residues. V was cut by 1 base and J by 3 bases, with 6 bases left in between. The CDR3 DNA reads TGTGCCAGCAGCTTAGGCGGGGACACTGAAGCTTTCTTT. This gives the protein CASSLGGDTEAFF.

The chain uses TRBV6-2 or TRBV6-3 and TRBJ1-5; D is undetermined. Trimming removed 7 bases from V and 3 bases from J, with 10 bases in between. CDR1 is MNHEY, CDR2 SVGEGT, per germline. CDR3 size: 13 residues. The chain's CDR3 is CASTREYNQPQHF. Here the CDR3 DNA reads TGTGCCAGCACTCGGGAGTACAATCAGCCCCAGCATTTT.

The chain links TRBV7-8 to TRBJ1-2; 10 positions match TRBD1. The length of the CDR3 is 16 residues. Germline V CDR1 and CDR2: SGHVS, FQNEAQ. The trim removed 5 bases at V and 8 bases at J, leaving 14 bases unmatched. The CDR3 sequence: CASSLRQGAPHGGYTF. The CDR3 DNA follows: TGTGCCAGCAGCCTTCGACAGGGGGCCCCTCATGGGGGCTACACCTTC.

This clonotype was seen a single time. The rearrangement links TRBV11-2 to TRBJ2-3; a possible D gene is TRBD2 (5 bases). Germline CDR1 reads SGHAT; CDR2 reads FQNNGV. The V gene lost 10 bases and the J gene lost 2 bases, with 16 bases spanning the gap. The CDR3 has 14 residues. The CDR3 loop reads CATSLVGDTDTQYF. CDR3 DNA sequence: TGTGCCACCTCACTAGTCGGGGACACAGATACGCAGTATTTT.

This clonotype was seen a few times. V and J are TRBV28 and TRBJ2-4; TRBD2 is a possible D gene (6 bases). The CDR3 has 16 amino acids. Trimming left V 4 bases short and J 0 bases short, with 13 bases between. The germline gives CDR1 MDHEN, CDR2 SYDVKM. CDR3 DNA sequence: TGTGCCAGCAGTTCCATAGCGGAGCTAGCCAAAAACATTCAGTACTTC. As protein: CASSSIAELAKNIQYF.